This entry lists 13 T cell receptor beta chains sequenced from one sample in a study of molecular identifiers for immune sequencing clone quantification. Each CDR3 protein gets one entry after TCRdb re-called the PCR reads with MiXCR. The table lists around 460,000 distinct CDR3 sequences, under 30% of them singletons, with 0.7% to 0.9% in the top ten. Sequences were obtained from naive CD8+ T cells from blood, with Jurkat cell RNA spiked in. The subset: FACS-sorted CD8+CD4-CCR7+CD45RA+ naive T cells. The receptors were sampled from a human donor in good health. Some libraries in this study had Jurkat cell RNA spiked in.

This clonotype was seen repeatedly, ten times or more. This rearrangement joins TRBV20-1 to TRBJ1-1; D is ambiguous. Germline V gene data show CDR1 as DFQATT and CDR2 as SNEGSKA (reference sequence). CDR3 length: 13 residues. V lost 1 base and J 1 base, leaving 7 bases between the germline ends. The CDR3 bases are TGCAGTGCTAGAGTCCGGGGGAACACTGAAGCTTTCTTT. It codes for CSARVRGNTEAFF.

On this clonotype itself: The junction and the germline gene differ at one end; a read error may be behind it. The CDR3 coding sequence is TGTGCCCGCAGTTTAATAGCTCCGGAGCTGGCTTTCTTT. Its translation is CARSLIAPELAFF. This chain connects TRBV28 to TRBJ1-1; D gene uncertain. The CDR3 covers 13 residues. Germline assignment: CDR1 MDHEN and CDR2 SYDVKM.

In this sample, this clonotype turned up a few times. The chain combines TRBV14 with TRBJ2-6; D remains unclear. The CDR3 sequence is 14 residues long. Germline assignment: CDR1 SGHDN and CDR2 FVKESK. Trimming pared 4 bases from V and 1 base from J, leaving 5 bases between. CDR3 sequence (DNA): TGTGCCAGCAGCCCTATTTCTGGGGCCAACGTCCTGACTTTC. Protein: CASSPISGANVLTF.

This chain links TRBV7-9 with TRBJ2-2; D not resolved. V lost 5 bases and J 0 bases, leaving 16 bases between the germline ends. CDR3 size: 17 residues. Germline V gene sequence: CDR1 SEHNR, CDR2 FQNEAQ (reference sequence). This chain's CDR3 is CASSPVVGVTNTGELFF. The CDR3 bases are TGTGCCAGCAGCCCTGTGGTGGGCGTAACGAACACCGGGGAGCTGTTTTTT.

V and J are TRBV27 and TRBJ2-7, with 10 bases matching TRBD2. Germline V gene data show CDR1 as MNHEY and CDR2 as SMNVEV (reference sequence). V lost 5 bases to trimming and J lost 0 bases; unmatched junction nucleotides: 7. The CDR3 is made up of 16 amino acids. CDR3 amino acids: CASSPQAGGPSYEQYF. In nucleotides, the CDR3 is TGTGCCAGCAGTCCTCAAGCGGGAGGGCCCTCCTACGAGCAGTACTTC.

This clonotype was picked up one time. This chain connects TRBV12-5 to TRBJ1-2; D perhaps matches TRBD1 (6 bases). Germline lookup yields CDR1 LGHNT and CDR2 FRNRAP. This CDR3 has 12 residues. Trimming shortened V by 8 bases and J by 6 bases, and 13 bases separated the two germline ends. The CDR3 spells CASSGGLDGYTF. The CDR3 region has the DNA TGTGCTAGTAGTGGGGGCTTGGATGGCTACACCTTC.

In its sample, this clonotype was seen many times. This chain joins TRBV29-1 and TRBJ1-1, with a weak D call TRBD1 (6 bases). CDR1 is SQVTM, CDR2 ANQGSEA, per germline. CDR3 size: 12 residues. The CDR3 spells CTTSGAGTEAFF. In DNA, the CDR3 is TGCACCACTTCGGGGGCCGGGACTGAAGCTTTCTTT. Supplemented by reference TRBV29-1 and TRBJ1-1, the full variable domain reads SAVISQKPSRDICQRGTSLTIQCQVDSQVTMMFWYRQQPGQSLTLIATANQGSEATYESGFVIDKFPISRPNLTFSTLTVSNMSPEDSSIYLCTTSGAGTEAFFGQGTRLTVV.

On this clonotype: The germline gene is not matched at one end of the junction; a read error may be the cause. The J gene is TRBJ2-5, the V gene TRBV5-6; D gene unclear. The CDR3 loop spans 15 amino acids. CDR1 is SGHDT, CDR2 YYEEEE, per germline. The CDR3 DNA reads as TGTGCCTGCAGCTTTATGTCGCAAGGTGGGGAGACCCAGTACTTC. This encodes CACSFMSQGGETQYF. The variable domain in full, completed from reference TRBV5-6 and TRBJ2-5, reads DAGVTQSPTHLIKTRGQQVTLRCSPKSGHDTVSWYQQALGQGPQFIFQYYEEEERQRGNFPDRFSGHQFPNYSSELNVNALLLGDSALYLCACSFMSQGGETQYFGPGTRLLVL.

The CDR3 nucleotides read TGTGCCAGCTCACCACCCCGGCAGGGAGTATCAGATACGCAGTATTTT. It is translated as CASSPPRQGVSDTQYF. J is TRBJ2-3 and V is TRBV18; D may be TRBD1 or TRBD2 (5 bases each). This CDR3 contains 16 residues. Trimming left V 0 bases short and J 4 bases short, with 14 bases between. In germline, CDR1 is KGHSH, CDR2 LQKENI. The entire variable domain, with the rest obtained from reference TRBV18 and TRBJ2-3, is as follows: NAGVMQNPRHLVRRRGQEARLRCSPMKGHSHVYWYRQLPEEGLKFMVYLQKENIIDESGMPKERFSAEFPKEGPSILRIQQVVRGDSAAYFCASSPPRQGVSDTQYFGPGTRLTVL.

The chain employs TRBV15 and TRBJ2-2; D tentatively reads TRBD1 or TRBD2 (6 bases each). The CDR3 is 16 residues long. Trimming cost V 1 base and J 3 bases, with 12 bases left between them. Germline CDR1 reads LNHNV; CDR2 reads YYDKDF (reference sequence). DNA of the CDR3: TGTGCCACCAGCAGAGGGGGGGCTAGATACACCGGGGAGCTGTTTTTT. Protein sequence: CATSRGGARYTGELFF.

This clonotype came up many times. V and J are TRBV6-4 and TRBJ2-3; D is perhaps TRBD1 (6 bases). Germline V gene sequence: CDR1 MRHNA, CDR2 SNTAGT. The CDR3 has 14 amino acids. Trimming stripped 7 bases from V and 6 bases from J, with 17 bases between. The DNA of the CDR3 is TGTGCCAGCACCGAACTATACAGGGTGGATACGCAGTATTTT. Its translation is CASTELYRVDTQYF.

A word on this clonotype: A clone one base away is much larger, so this may be a read error. This chain joins TRBV19 and TRBJ2-3, with a tentative D call TRBD2 (5 bases). V was cut by 5 bases and J by 6 bases, with 12 bases left in between. Germline CDR1 reads LNHDA; CDR2 reads SQIVND (reference sequence). The CDR3 spans 13 residues. The CDR3 DNA reads as TGTGCCAGTAGTGAGGAGGCGAAGGATACGCAGTATTTT. Amino acid sequence: CASSEEAKDTQYF.

The rearrangement joins TRBV7-9 to TRBJ2-7; D ambiguous. This CDR3 is 14 amino acids long. Per the germline V gene, CDR1 is SEHNR and CDR2 is FQNEAQ (reference sequence). Trimming shortened V by 1 base and J by 4 bases, and 11 bases separated the two germline ends. The CDR3 loop reads CASSLEGPSYEQYF. CDR3 DNA: TGTGCCAGCAGCTTAGAGGGCCCTAGTTACGAGCAGTACTTC.